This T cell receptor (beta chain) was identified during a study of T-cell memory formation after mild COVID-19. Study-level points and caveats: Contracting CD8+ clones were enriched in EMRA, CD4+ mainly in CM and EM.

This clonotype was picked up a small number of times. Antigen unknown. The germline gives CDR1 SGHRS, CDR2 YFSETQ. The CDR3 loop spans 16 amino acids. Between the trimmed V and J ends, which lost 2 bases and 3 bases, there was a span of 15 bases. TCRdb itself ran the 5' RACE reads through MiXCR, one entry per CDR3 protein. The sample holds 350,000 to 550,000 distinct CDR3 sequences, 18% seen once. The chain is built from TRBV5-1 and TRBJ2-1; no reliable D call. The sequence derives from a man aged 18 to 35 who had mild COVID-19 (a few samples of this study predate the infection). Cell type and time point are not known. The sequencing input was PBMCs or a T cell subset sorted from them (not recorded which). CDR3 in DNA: TGCGCCAGCAGCTTCACAAAGGACCCCGGCTACAATGAGCAGTTCTTC. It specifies CASSFTKDPGYNEQFF.